Shown below are 28 T cell receptor beta chains from a single sample sequenced in a study of T-cell memory formation after mild COVID-19. From the 5' RACE reads, TCRdb called clonotypes with MiXCR, one entry per CDR3 protein. Of around 300,000 distinct CDR3 sequences listed, 10% to 15% were seen once; the top ten hold roughly a fifth. Sequencing input: PBMCs or a T cell subset sorted from them (not recorded which). These receptor sequences come from a man aged 18 to 30 who had mild COVID-19 (a few samples of this study predate the infection). Cell type and time point are not known.

The chain combines TRBV13 with TRBJ2-1, with D tentatively TRBD2 (7 bases). Per germline, CDR1 PRHDT and CDR2 FYEKMQ (reference sequence). V lost 5 bases and J lost 6, with 14 bases in between. This CDR3 is built from 14 residues. The CDR3 coding sequence is TGTGCCAGCAGCCTCCAGGGGAGGGTCAATGAGCAGTTCTTC. Its protein product is CASSLQGRVNEQFF. Looking up the rest from reference TRBV13 and TRBJ2-1 gives the full variable domain: AAGVIQSPRHLIKEKRETATLKCYPIPRHDTVYWYQQGPGQDPQFLISFYEKMQSDKGSIPDRFSAQQFSDYHSELNMSSLELGDSALYFCASSLQGRVNEQFFGPGTRLTVL.

The rearrangement joins TRBV7-9 to TRBJ1-6, with D tentatively TRBD1 (5 bases). The length of the CDR3 is 13 residues. The germline V gene has CDR1 SEHNR and CDR2 FQNEAQ (reference sequence). Trimming shortened V by 4 bases and J by 5 bases, and 6 bases separated the two germline ends. The CDR3 loop reads CASSWGDNSPLHF. The CDR3, as DNA: TGTGCCAGCAGCTGGGGGGATAATTCACCCCTCCACTTT.

This clonotype was counted ten times or more. The genes are TRBV5-1 and TRBJ2-7; tentatively, D is TRBD1 (6 bases). CDR1 and CDR2 from the germline V gene are SGHRS and YFSETQ. The CDR3 has 14 amino acids. V was clipped by 2 bases and J by 6 bases, with 15 bases between them. In nucleotides, the CDR3 is TGCGCCAGCAGCTTCACGGGGTCAGGGGTCGAGCAGTACGTC. This codes for CASSFTGSGVEQYV.

This clonotype was seen a few times. The rearrangement uses TRBV28 and TRBJ2-1, with D possibly called TRBD1 or TRBD2 (6 bases each). The CDR3 loop spans 14 amino acids. Looked up from germline, CDR1 is MDHEN and CDR2 is SYDVKM. Trimming took 7 bases from V and 7 from J, leaving 17 bases between them. In DNA form, the CDR3 reads TGTGCCAGCACTCTTTGGAGGGGGAAGAATGAGCAGTTCTTC. Translated: CASTLWRGKNEQFF.

This rearrangement joins TRBV7-3 to TRBJ2-3; weak D call: TRBD1 (6 bases). V was shortened by 5 bases and J by 8 bases, with 11 bases between the two germline ends. The CDR3 covers 12 residues. CDR1 SGHTA and CDR2 FQGTGA come from the germline V gene. CDR3 bases: TGTGCCAGCAGCGGGCAAGGGGGTACGCAGTATTTT. Its translation is CASSGQGGTQYF.

This clonotype showed up just a few times. The chain has TRBV7-3 and TRBJ2-5, with a weak D call TRBD1 (6 bases). The CDR3 has 15 amino acids. The V end was cut by 5 bases, the J end by 5 bases, with 18 bases between. In germline, CDR1 is SGHTA, CDR2 FQGTGA. CDR3: CASSPDYRVWETQYF. The DNA for the CDR3 is TGTGCCAGCAGCCCCGATTACAGGGTGTGGGAGACCCAGTACTTC.

The chain employs TRBV7-2 and TRBJ2-1, with D perhaps TRBD1 or TRBD2 (5 bases each). This CDR3 has 17 amino acids. V lost 0 bases and J lost 8, with 20 bases in between. Germline CDR1 reads SGHTA; CDR2 reads FQGNSA. CDR3 bases: TGTGCCAGCAGCTTAGCCTCCGGGACCGCTGAGGGGTATGAGCAGTTCTTC. Translating it yields CASSLASGTAEGYEQFF.

The chain links TRBV19 to TRBJ1-2; possibly TRBD1 for D (5 bases). This CDR3 is built from 13 residues. The germline CDR1 and CDR2 sequences are LNHDA and SQIVND (reference sequence). V lost 5 bases, J lost 8 bases, and 15 bases lay in between. The CDR3 DNA sequence: TGTGCCAGTAGTCTACAGGAGCAGTCGGGCTACACCTTC. Residues: CASSLQEQSGYTF. Complete variable domain (other parts from reference TRBV19 and TRBJ1-2): DGGITQSPKYLFRKEGQNVTLSCEQNLNHDAMYWYRQDPGQGLRLIYYSQIVNDFQKGDIAEGYSVSREKKESFPLTVTSAQKNPTAFYLCASSLQEQSGYTFGSGTRLTVV.

The chain has TRBV18 and TRBJ2-7, with a weak D call TRBD1 (6 bases). Per germline, CDR1 KGHSH and CDR2 LQKENI. CDR3 size: 14 residues. V gave up 2 bases and J gave up 5 bases, with 13 bases separating them. CDR3 nucleotide sequence: TGTGCCAGCTCACCAAGCAGGGGTTCCCACGAGCAGTACTTC. Translated: CASSPSRGSHEQYF.

This clonotype was counted a few times. V and J are TRBV10-1 and TRBJ2-3; TRBD2 aligns across 9 bases. CDR3 size: 16 residues. Germline CDR1 reads WNHNN; CDR2 reads SYGVQD (reference sequence). Losses at the gene ends were 4 bases for V and 6 bases for J; bases not matched to a gene: 11. The CDR3 sequence: CASSAIQAGGADTQYF. CDR3 nucleotide sequence: TGCGCCAGCAGTGCAATCCAAGCGGGGGGAGCGGATACGCAGTATTTT.

This clonotype occurred many times. The chain uses TRBV7-3 and TRBJ2-2, with 10 bases matching TRBD1. V was clipped by 6 bases and J by 5 bases; unmatched bases: 9. Germline V gene lookup returns CDR1 SGHTA and CDR2 FQGTGA. The CDR3 has 16 amino acids. For the CDR3, the DNA is TGTGCCAGCAGTCAACCTAAGGGACAGGGGACCGGGGAGCTGTTTTTT. Translation: CASSQPKGQGTGELFF.

Only a few counts were recorded for this clonotype. The chain joins TRBV12-3 or TRBV12-4 to TRBJ1-4; D call uncertain. The CDR3 runs to 15 residues. Trimming cost V 5 bases and J 0 bases, with 10 bases left between them. The CDR3 spells CASSPDGSTNEKLFF. The CDR3 nucleotides read TGTGCCAGCAGTCCCGACGGATCAACTAATGAAAAACTGTTTTTT.

The chain recombines TRBV5-1 with TRBJ1-2, with a weak D call TRBD1 (5 bases). V lost 2 bases and J 8 bases, leaving 25 bases between the germline ends. Germline loops: CDR1 SGHRS, CDR2 YFSETQ. There are 17 residues in the CDR3. The CDR3 bases are TGCGCCAGCAGCTTTTACAGTATCCCGGGACCCCCTGGCGGCTACACCTTC. Protein product: CASSFYSIPGPPGGYTF.

This clonotype showed up just a few times. This chain links TRBV7-2 with TRBJ2-3, with 8 nucleotides matching TRBD2. The CDR3 totals 18 residues. Per the germline V gene, CDR1 is SGHTA and CDR2 is FQGNSA. J gave up 4 bases and V 1 base, and 13 bases lay outside the gene matches. The CDR3 DNA sequence: TGTGCCAGCAGCTTAGTCTCGGAATCGGGGGGGCAGGCAGATACGCAGTATTTT. Translating it yields CASSLVSESGGQADTQYF.

Comment on this clonotype: One end of the junction fails to match germline, which may point to a read error. DNA of the CDR3: TGTGACAGCAGCCCCGTTCCGAGCGGGGGGATACTCACAGATACGCAGTATTTT. Translating gives CDSSPVPSGGILTDTQYF. The rearrangement joins TRBV5-5 to TRBJ2-3; TRBD2 matches at 9 bases. The CDR3 has 18 amino acids. The V gene's germline CDR1 is SGHKS and CDR2 YYEKEE (reference sequence).

CDR3 coding DNA: TGTGCCAGCAGCCCCGGGGGGGTTGAGCAGTTCTTC. This encodes CASSPGGVEQFF. The chain has TRBV11-2 and TRBJ2-1; 8 bases are a match to TRBD2. J gave up 9 bases and V 5 bases, and 3 bases lay outside the gene matches. CDR3 length: 12 amino acids. CDR1 is SGHAT and CDR2 is FQNNGV in the germline V gene.

This clonotype was observed a few times. The chain joins TRBV5-1 to TRBJ2-5; 8 nucleotides align to TRBD2. The V gene's germline CDR1 is SGHRS and CDR2 YFSETQ. The junction had 5 bases not matched to a gene; V was cut back by 0 bases and J by 4 bases. This CDR3 is 15 amino acids long. CDR3 sequence (DNA): TGCGCCAGCAGCTTGGCGGGGGGGGCAGGAGAGACCCAGTACTTC. This gives the protein CASSLAGGAGETQYF.

The chain has TRBV24-1 and TRBJ1-6; D gene uncertain. CDR1 is KGHDR, CDR2 SFDVKD, per germline. CDR3 length: 12 amino acids. Trimming pared 0 bases from V and 9 bases from J, leaving 2 bases between. The CDR3 DNA reads TGTGCCACCAGTGATTTGGGTTCACCCCTCCACTTT. It codes for CATSDLGSPLHF.

This clonotype came up a few times. This rearrangement joins TRBV7-3 to TRBJ2-6; unclear D gene. The V gene lost 4 bases and the J gene lost 2 bases, with 15 bases spanning the gap. The germline V gene has CDR1 SGHTA and CDR2 FQGTGA. The CDR3 is made up of 17 amino acids. CDR3 DNA: TGTGCCAGCAGCTCGACACGGTATTGGCCTGGGGCCAACGTCCTGACTTTC. Protein: CASSSTRYWPGANVLTF.

The rearrangement joins TRBV6-5 to TRBJ2-1; TRBD1 matches 8 bases. This CDR3 has 13 residues. After removal of 4 bases from V and 8 bases from J, the junction contained 4 bases not matched to a gene. Germline V lookup: CDR1 MNHEY, CDR2 SVGAGI. CDR3 nucleotide sequence: TGTGCCAGCAGTTTACAGGGGGGATATGAGCAGTTCTTC. Its protein product is CASSLQGGYEQFF.

V is TRBV7-2 and J is TRBJ1-1; unclear D gene. Trimming shortened V by 3 bases and J by 0 bases, and 11 bases separated the two germline ends. CDR1 is SGHTA and CDR2 is FQGNSA in the germline V gene. This CDR3 contains 15 residues. CDR3 region: CASSFSGRLNTEAFF. CDR3 DNA: TGTGCCAGCAGCTTTAGCGGCAGACTGAACACTGAAGCTTTCTTT.

This clonotype showed up just a few times. This sequence joins TRBV27 and TRBJ1-1; TRBD1 aligns across 9 bases. Unmatched junction bases numbered 6, after V lost 8 bases and J lost 5 bases. The CDR3 consists of 13 residues. Looked up from germline, CDR1 is MNHEY and CDR2 is SMNVEV (reference sequence). CDR3 amino acids: CASVRQGETEAFF. The CDR3 DNA follows: TGTGCCAGCGTTCGACAGGGGGAAACTGAAGCTTTCTTT.

In its sample, this clonotype was seen a few times. The CDR3: CASSYSIGVGTEAFF. The CDR3 coding sequence is TGTGCCAGCAGTTACTCGATCGGGGTAGGGACTGAAGCTTTCTTT. This sequence joins TRBV6-5 and TRBJ1-1, with D unclear. V was pared by 0 bases and J by 5 bases, with 13 bases between. CDR1 MNHEY and CDR2 SVGAGI come from the germline V gene. This CDR3 is 15 amino acids long.

V usage is TRBV28 and J usage is TRBJ2-4; D is undetermined. Trimming shortened V by 1 base and J by 4 bases, and 14 bases separated the two germline ends. The CDR3 runs 16 residues. Germline V CDR1 and CDR2: MDHEN, SYDVKM. The CDR3 sequence: CASSLLRPEEKNIQYF. CDR3 bases: TGTGCCAGCAGTTTATTACGGCCCGAAGAGAAAAACATTCAGTACTTC.

There are a few counts of this clonotype. The J gene is TRBJ2-3, the V gene TRBV24-1; no clear D. Trimming shortened V by 3 bases and J by 2 bases, and 11 bases separated the two germline ends. The germline CDR1 and CDR2 sequences are KGHDR and SFDVKD. The CDR3 consists of 15 residues. CDR3 nucleotides: TGTGCCACCAGTGATGGCATGGGTCCCACAGATACGCAGTATTTT. Protein product: CATSDGMGPTDTQYF.

This clonotype was detected only a few times. The rearrangement links TRBV29-1 to TRBJ1-1; D gene unclear. This CDR3 is 12 amino acids long. V lost 5 bases and J 2 bases, leaving 9 bases between the germline ends. Germline assignment: CDR1 SQVTM and CDR2 ANQGSEA. This CDR3 is CSVFPGNTEAFF. The CDR3 DNA is TGCAGCGTTTTCCCCGGCAACACTGAAGCTTTCTTT.

This clonotype appeared a few times. This chain links TRBV6-2 or TRBV6-3 with TRBJ2-1; 8 bases agree with TRBD2. CDR1 is MNHEY and CDR2 is SVGEGT in the germline V gene. Trimming at V came to 7 bases and at J to 2 bases, leaving 4 bases not matched to a gene. This CDR3 is built from 14 residues. The CDR3 region has the DNA TGTGCCAGCAAGGGTAGCGGGGCCTACAATGAGCAGTTCTTC. Amino acids: CASKGSGAYNEQFF.

The chain employs TRBV4-3 and TRBJ1-4; D unclear. V was pared by 7 bases and J by 8 bases, with 17 bases between. The germline V gene encodes CDR1 LGHNA and CDR2 YSLEER. The CDR3 consists of 14 residues. This CDR3 reads CASNHGREVEKLFF. The DNA of the CDR3 is TGCGCCAGCAACCACGGGCGAGAGGTCGAAAAACTGTTTTTT.